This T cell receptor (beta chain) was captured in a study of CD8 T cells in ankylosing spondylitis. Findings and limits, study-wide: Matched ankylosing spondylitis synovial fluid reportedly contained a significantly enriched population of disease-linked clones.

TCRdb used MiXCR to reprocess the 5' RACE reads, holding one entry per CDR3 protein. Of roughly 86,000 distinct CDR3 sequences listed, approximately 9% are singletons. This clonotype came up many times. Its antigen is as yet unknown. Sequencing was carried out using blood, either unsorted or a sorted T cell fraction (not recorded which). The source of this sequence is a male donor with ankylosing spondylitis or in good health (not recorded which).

This CDR3 is CASSFRLAGAHEQYF. Here the CDR3 DNA reads TGTGCCAGCAGCTTCAGACTAGCGGGGGCCCACGAGCAGTACTTC. The rearrangement uses TRBV7-2 and TRBJ2-7; 12 bases are shared with TRBD2. V was clipped by 3 bases and J by 5 bases; unmatched bases: 5. This CDR3 comprises 15 residues. Looked up from germline, CDR1 is SGHTA and CDR2 is FQGNSA.